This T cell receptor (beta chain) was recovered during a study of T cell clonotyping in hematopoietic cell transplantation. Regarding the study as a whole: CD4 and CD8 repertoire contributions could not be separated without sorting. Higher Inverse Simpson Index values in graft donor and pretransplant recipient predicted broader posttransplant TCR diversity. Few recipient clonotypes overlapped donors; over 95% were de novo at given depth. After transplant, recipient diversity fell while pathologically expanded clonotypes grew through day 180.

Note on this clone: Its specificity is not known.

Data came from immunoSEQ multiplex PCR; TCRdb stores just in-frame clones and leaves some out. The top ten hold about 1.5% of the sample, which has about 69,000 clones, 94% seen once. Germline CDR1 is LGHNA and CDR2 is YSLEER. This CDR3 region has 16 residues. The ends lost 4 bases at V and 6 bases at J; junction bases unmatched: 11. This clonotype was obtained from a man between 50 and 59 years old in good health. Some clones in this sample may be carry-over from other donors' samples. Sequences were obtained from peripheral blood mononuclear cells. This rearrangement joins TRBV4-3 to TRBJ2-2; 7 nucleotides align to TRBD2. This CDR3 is CASSRGEGMKSGELFF. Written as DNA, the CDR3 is TGCGCCAGCAGCCGGGGGGAGGGCATGAAGTCCGGGGAGCTGTTTTTT.